This TCR beta chain was profiled in a study of beta chain features in type 1 diabetes. Study-wide points: There was a moderate but significant shortening of TCRB CDR3s in all four CD4+ subsets of Type 1 diabetes patients. Whether TCRB rearrangement is influenced by HLA type went unresolved here.

This CDR3 is built from 15 residues. V dropped 7 bases and J dropped 3; count of bases not matched to a gene: 9. Germline CDR1 SEHNR, CDR2 FQNEAQ (reference sequence). CD45RO/CCR7/CD25/CD127/CD95/CD27 separated CD4+ naive, central memory, regulatory and stem cell-like memory cells by sorting. Sequencing targeted expressed TCRB transcripts, as all isolated RNA had been reverse transcribed. Assay used: immunoSEQ multiplex PCR; TCRdb lists only in-frame clones, some missing. Altogether 300,000 to 450,000 clones are present, 10% to 15% being singletons, with the ten largest covering 0.008% to 0.011%. This clone appeared a few times. What it binds is not known.

Material: naive CD4+ T cells from blood. This clonotype was obtained from a woman aged 18 to 35 with type 1 diabetes. The chain combines TRBV7-9 with TRBJ2-3; TRBD1 matches at 8 bases. Here the CDR3 DNA reads TGTGCCAGCACCCCACCCGGGACAGGAACAGATACGCAGTATTTT. Translated, it gives CASTPPGTGTDTQYF.